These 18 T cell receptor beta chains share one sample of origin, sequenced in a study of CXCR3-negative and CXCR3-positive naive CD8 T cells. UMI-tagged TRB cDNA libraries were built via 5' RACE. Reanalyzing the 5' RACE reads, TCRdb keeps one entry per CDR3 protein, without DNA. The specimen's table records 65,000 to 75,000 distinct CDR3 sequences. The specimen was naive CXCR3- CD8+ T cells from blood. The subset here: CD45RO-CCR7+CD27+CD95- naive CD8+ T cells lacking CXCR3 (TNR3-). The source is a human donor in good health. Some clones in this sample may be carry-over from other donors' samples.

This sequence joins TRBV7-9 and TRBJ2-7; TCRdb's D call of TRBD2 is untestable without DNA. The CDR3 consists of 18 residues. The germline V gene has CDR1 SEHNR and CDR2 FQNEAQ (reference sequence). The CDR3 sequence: CASSLSQPGTSGTYEQYF.

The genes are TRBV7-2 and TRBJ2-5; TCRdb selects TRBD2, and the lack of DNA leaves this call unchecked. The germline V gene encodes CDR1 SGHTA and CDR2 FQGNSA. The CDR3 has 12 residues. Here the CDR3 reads CASPYPDGTQYF.

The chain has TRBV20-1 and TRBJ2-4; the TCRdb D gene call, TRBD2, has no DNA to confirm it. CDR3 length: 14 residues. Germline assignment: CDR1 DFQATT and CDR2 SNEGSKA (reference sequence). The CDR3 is CSAREGRGGDIQYF.

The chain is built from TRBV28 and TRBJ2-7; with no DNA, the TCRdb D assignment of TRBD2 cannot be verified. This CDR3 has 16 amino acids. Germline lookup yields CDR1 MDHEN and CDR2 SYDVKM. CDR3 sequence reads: CASSLTSAGAAYEQYF.

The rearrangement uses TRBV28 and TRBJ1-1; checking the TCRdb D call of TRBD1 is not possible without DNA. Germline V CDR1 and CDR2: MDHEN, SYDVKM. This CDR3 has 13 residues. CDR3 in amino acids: CASRGQEDTEAFF.

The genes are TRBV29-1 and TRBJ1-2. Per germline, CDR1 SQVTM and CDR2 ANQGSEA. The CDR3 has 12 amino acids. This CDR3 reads CSVEAVYGGYTF.

CDR3 sequence: CSVAPGGFSYNEQFF. The chain carries TRBV29-1 and TRBJ2-1; TCRdb calls TRBD1, which cannot be checked without DNA. The CDR3 has 15 residues. Germline assignment: CDR1 SQVTM and CDR2 ANQGSEA.

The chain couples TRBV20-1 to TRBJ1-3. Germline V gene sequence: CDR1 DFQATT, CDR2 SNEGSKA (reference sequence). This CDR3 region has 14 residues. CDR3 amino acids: CSAILAETGNTIYF.

The CDR3: CASSFRGQPQHF. The J gene is TRBJ1-5, the V gene TRBV27; the D call of TRBD1 rests on TCRdb alone, since no DNA is present to check it. The CDR3 runs 12 residues. The V gene's germline CDR1 is MNHEY and CDR2 SMNVEV (reference sequence).

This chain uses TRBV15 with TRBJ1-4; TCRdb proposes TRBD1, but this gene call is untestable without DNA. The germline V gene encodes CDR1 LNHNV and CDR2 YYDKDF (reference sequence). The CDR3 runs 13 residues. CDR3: CATSTVTGKKLFF.

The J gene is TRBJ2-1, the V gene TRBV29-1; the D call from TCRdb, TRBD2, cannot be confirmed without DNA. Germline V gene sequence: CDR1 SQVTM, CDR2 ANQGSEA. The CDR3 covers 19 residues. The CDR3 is CSVEGRLAGDSSSYNEQFF.

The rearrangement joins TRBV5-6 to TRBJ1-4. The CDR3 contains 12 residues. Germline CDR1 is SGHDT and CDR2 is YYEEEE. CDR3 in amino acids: CASSFINEKLFF.

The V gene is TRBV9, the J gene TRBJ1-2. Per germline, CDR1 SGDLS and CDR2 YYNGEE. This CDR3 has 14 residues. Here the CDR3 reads CASSESSVNYGYTF.

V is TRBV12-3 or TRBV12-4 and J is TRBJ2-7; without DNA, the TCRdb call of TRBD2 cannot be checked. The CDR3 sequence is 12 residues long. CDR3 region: CASNTIAGEQYF.

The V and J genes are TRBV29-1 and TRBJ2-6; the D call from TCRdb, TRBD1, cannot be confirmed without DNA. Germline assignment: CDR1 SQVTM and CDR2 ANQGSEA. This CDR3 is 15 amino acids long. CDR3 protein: CSVEGGSPGANVLTF.

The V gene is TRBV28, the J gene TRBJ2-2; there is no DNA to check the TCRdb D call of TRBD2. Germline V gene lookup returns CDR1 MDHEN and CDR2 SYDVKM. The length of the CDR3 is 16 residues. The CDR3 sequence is CASSLRLAGFTGELFF.

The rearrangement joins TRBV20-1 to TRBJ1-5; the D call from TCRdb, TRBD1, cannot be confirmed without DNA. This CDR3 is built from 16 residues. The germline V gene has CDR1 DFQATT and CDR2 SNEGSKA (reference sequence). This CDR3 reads CSARPSPRTGVQPQHF.

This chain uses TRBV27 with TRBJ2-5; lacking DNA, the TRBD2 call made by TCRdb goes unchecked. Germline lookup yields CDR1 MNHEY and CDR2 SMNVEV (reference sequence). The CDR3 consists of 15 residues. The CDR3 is CATHLTSGGQETQYF.